This entry describes one T cell receptor (beta chain). This entry is derived from a study of blood T cell repertoires in COVID-19. About the research overall: PBMCs, B-cell-depleted T cells, or T cells provided the cDNA or gDNA that made up the material.

As processed by the authors: From reference gene primer amplification, estimates of nucleated cell counts were derived. Assay used: immunoSEQ multiplex PCR; TCRdb lists only in-frame clones, some missing. V, J and clone size reflect that table, while D and trimming were determined from the DNA. The table includes around 30,000 clones, 60% to 80% detected once. V dropped 8 bases and J dropped 4; count of bases not matched to a gene: 5. CDR3 length equals 14 residues. CDR1 and CDR2 from the germline V gene are LNHDA and SQIVND (reference sequence). The V gene is TRBV19, the J gene TRBJ1-2; 12 bases are a match to TRBD1. This receptor was identified in a human donor in a cohort sampled during active COVID-19. The sequencing input was peripheral blood. The CDR3 sequence is CASEGQGASYGYTF. CDR3 nucleotide sequence: TGTGCCAGTGAGGGACAGGGGGCGTCCTATGGCTACACCTTC.